The TCR beta chain under discussion was sequenced for a study of blood T cells in healthy people across ages (dated by TCRdb to between 2014 and 2017). About the full investigation: Template switching captured roughly one uniquely barcoded TCR beta cDNA molecule per two T cells in model experiments. The study measured age-related changes in TCR beta repertoire diversity using deep sequencing normalized with unique cDNA molecular identifiers. The donors were divided into four age groups: young (average approximately 17 years), middle-aged (about 41), aged (around 59) and long-lived (82). To avoid experimental bias, donors of different ages were randomly spread across the sequencing lanes. For two donors (one aged 18 to 29 and one aged 80 or older), the study analyzed two additional independent replicas of 1 million unique cDNA reads from the same blood draw. The paper's findings and limits, for the study overall: Observed TCR beta diversity per million T cells fell roughly linearly with age, and a significant reduction was already apparent by age around 40. Compared with the aged group, the long-lived group had more naive CD4+ T cells, fewer expanded clones and increased TCR diversity, suggesting age selection. The CMV infection status of donors was not known, potentially confounding age-related changes in expanded clonotypes. Because profiling used bulk unsorted PBMCs, naive and antigen-experienced compartments could not be compared conclusively. Observed TCR beta diversity correlated strongly with the percentage of naive T cells measured by flow cytometry. Estimates of total diversity based on one million sequenced T cells were regarded as lower bounds and as underestimates.

Systemically healthy Caucasian individuals from Russia, approximately 39 in total and aged about 6 to 100 years, were included as donors. Approximately 9.3 milliliters of peripheral blood were collected from each donor into EDTA-treated Vacutainer tubes. PBMCs were isolated by Ficoll-Paque density-gradient centrifugation, with at least 6 million obtained per sample. Total RNA was extracted from PBMCs with Trizol reagent, with at least 5 micrograms obtained per sample. For every donor, an aliquot of PBMCs went through flow cytometry to measure the percentages of naive CD45RAhigh/CD27high T cells. On this clonotype itself: This clone's antigen is unknown. Per-base qualities were not stored, and no clone one base away is much larger.

The CDR3 covers 16 residues, taking in both the cysteine and the phenylalanine. CDR3 DNA is the only sequence kept; it has 48 bases, read in frame from the first base. The germline V gene specifies LGHNA as CDR1 and YSLEER as CDR2. V has 4 bases trimmed and J has 4 bases trimmed; junction bases matching no gene number 9. Library generation was performed with 5' RACE. Sequenced on an Illumina HiSeq 2500. A second PCR of about 7 to 12 cycles was run with a J-beta primer mix and a sample-barcoded 5' primer. A unique molecular identifier was introduced onto each TCR beta cDNA molecule by a template-switch 5' adaptor carrying 12 random nucleotides. Each sample yielded at least 3 million CDR3-containing paired-end reads. First-strand cDNA synthesis was performed from all RNA using the Mint cDNA synthesis kit, with priming by a TRBC-specific oligonucleotide. After uracil-DNA glycosylase treatment, a first 18-cycle PCR used universal primers M1SS and BC2_uni_R on all cDNA. Processing in the source paper ran as follows. For normalization, 1 million high-quality reads were randomly selected from each sample, with every read carrying a distinct molecular identifier. Reads sharing molecular identifiers were discarded rather than binned into consensus sequences. MiTCR, with a Q25 quality threshold and the strictest error-elimination algorithm, was used for CDR3 identification, clonotype clustering and error correction. A nonparametric unseen species model using Euler transformation provided a lower-bound estimate of total TCR beta diversity. TCRdb passed the public sequencing reads through fastp at Q25 and MiXCR, retaining productive beta sequences. Each record represents a unique CDR3 protein, reported with the most common genes and DNA among its rows. V and J calls and clone size were set by TCRdb, not the authors. In all, the sample holds about 600,000 distinct CDR3 sequences, and less than 60% of those were seen once. The ten biggest clones cover around 23% of the sample.

The sample taken for sequencing was blood. This receptor was taken from an older man in good health. The chain is assembled from TRBV4-3 and TRBJ2-2, with 7 bases matching TRBD2. This receptor carries the CDR3 CASSRSAGEFTGELFF. At the DNA level, the sequence is TGCGCCAGCAGCCGCTCTGCGGGAGAGTTCACCGGGGAGCTGTTTTTT.